This is a list of T cell receptor beta chains from one sample in a study of T cells in pancreatic ductal adenocarcinoma. Assay: immunoSEQ multiplex PCR; the TCRdb copy retains only in-frame clones and omits some. The top ten hold roughly 3% of the sample, which has 85,000 to 120,000 clones, 90% to 95% seen once. Sequencing was performed on PBMCs. The receptors stem from a human donor with pancreatic ductal adenocarcinoma. Both conserved end residues are part of each CDR3. Fields, in order: V gene, D gene, J gene, clone size, CDR3 DNA, CDR3 protein. The D gene is left open where the match is weak. Clone sizes are given selectively: once, few, many, or a class where the clone is expanded.

>TRBV5-8|TRBD2|TRBJ2-3|NA
TGTGCCTGTGATTCGGGAGGAGATACGCAGTATTTT
CACDSGGDTQYF
>TRBV13|NA|TRBJ1-4|once
TGTGCCAGCAGCCTAAGGACGTCCACAGGGAGACTGTTTTTT
CASSLRTSTGRLFF
>TRBV5-1|NA|TRBJ2-3|NA
TGCGCCAGCAGCTTGGTTTGGGGCCCCACAGATACGCAGTATTTT
CASSLVWGPTDTQYF
>TRBV5-8|NA|TRBJ1-2|once
TGTGCCAGCAGCTTGGCGGGAATTCACTATGGCTACACCTTC
CASSLAGIHYGYTF
>TRBV5-4|NA|TRBJ1-1|NA
TGTGCCAGCAGCTTGGAGGGGGTCATGAACACTGAAGCTTTCTTT
CASSLEGVMNTEAFF
>TRBV5-6|NA|TRBJ2-7|NA
TGTGCCAGCAGCTTGAAGGGGGTGAGAAGGACCTACGAGCAGTACTTC
CASSLKGVRRTYEQYF
>TRBV5-6|NA|TRBJ2-7|NA
TGTGCCAGCCGGCATCCGGACAGACCCTACGAGCAGTACTTC
CASRHPDRPYEQYF
>TRBV18|TRBD1|TRBJ2-2|NA
TGTGCCAGCTCGCAAGTACAGGGGGCGCAGACCGGGGAGCTGTTTTTT
CASSQVQGAQTGELFF
>TRBV11-2|NA|TRBJ1-5|NA
TGTGCCAGCAGCTTAGATTCGGGGCAGCCCCAGCATTTT
CASSLDSGQPQHF
>TRBV19|NA|TRBJ1-5|NA
TGTGCCAGTAGTATCGGGCCAGACTATAGCAATCAGCCCCAGCATTTT
CASSIGPDYSNQPQHF
>TRBV19|TRBD1|TRBJ2-3|NA
TGTGCCAGTAGTACCGGACAGGACACAGATACGCAGTATTTT
CASSTGQDTDTQYF
>TRBV9|TRBD2|TRBJ2-5|NA
TGTGCCAGCAGCGTAGGAGGTGGGGGAGGGCAAGAGACCCAGTACTTC
CASSVGGGGGQETQYF
>TRBV23-1|TRBD1|TRBJ2-6|NA
TGCGCCAGCAGTCCAGGGACAGGGTTTTTCTCTGGGGCCAACGTCCTGACTTTC
CASSPGTGFFSGANVLTF
>TRBV7-9|TRBD2|TRBJ2-3|NA
TGTGCCAGCAGTTCCGGGACTAGTTCAGATACGCAGTATTTT
CASSSGTSSDTQYF
>TRBV18|NA|TRBJ1-1|NA
TGTGCCAGCTCACGTTCGGTGAACACTGAAGCTTTCTTT
CASSRSVNTEAFF
>TRBV5-1|TRBD2|TRBJ2-3|NA
TGCGCCAGCAGAATTAGCGGGAACACAGATACGCAGTATTTT
CASRISGNTDTQYF
>TRBV7-9|TRBD1|TRBJ1-2|NA
TGTGCCAGCAGCTTATCGCCTCTTGGGACAGGGGCCAACTATGGCTACACCTTC
CASSLSPLGTGANYGYTF
>TRBV5-1|NA|TRBJ2-5|NA
TGCGCCAGCAAGGGGGAAGAGACCCAGTACTTC
CASKGEETQYF
>TRBV7-9|NA|TRBJ2-5|NA
TGTGCCAGCAGCTTAGTAAGAGGGCAGCAAGAGACCCAGTACTTC
CASSLVRGQQETQYF
>TRBV6-1|NA|TRBJ1-4|NA
TGTGCCAGCAGCGGCCTAAGACAGCCTAATGAAAAGTTGTTTTTT
CASSGLRQPNEKLFF
>TRBV6-5|TRBD2|TRBJ2-1|NA
TGTGCCAGCAAATCGGACCCGGGACTAGCTGGTGAGCAGTTCTTC
CASKSDPGLAGEQFF
>TRBV19|NA|TRBJ2-7|NA
TGTGCCAGTAGTATATCGACCGGAGGGGCCTACGAGCAGTACTTC
CASSISTGGAYEQYF
>TRBV6-5|TRBD2|TRBJ2-7|NA
TGTGCCAGCAGACAGACTAGCGGGATTGCGGGAGAGCAGTACTTC
CASRQTSGIAGEQYF
>TRBV9|TRBD1|TRBJ2-2|NA
TGTGCCAGCAGTGGACAGGTCGCGAACACCGGGGAGCTGTTTTTT
CASSGQVANTGELFF
>TRBV4-2|NA|TRBJ2-3|few
TGTGCCAGCAGCCAAGAATCAACAGGAGCAGATACGCAGTATTTT
CASSQESTGADTQYF
>TRBV7-9|NA|TRBJ2-1|once
TGTGCCAGCAGCTACGGGGATCCCCGCATATCTGAGGGGCAGTTCTTC
CASSYGDPRISEGQFF
>TRBV19|TRBD1|TRBJ2-7|NA
TGTGCCAGTAGTACCCCGGGACAGGCCTCCTACGAGCAGTACTTC
CASSTPGQASYEQYF
>TRBV10-3|TRBD1|TRBJ1-2|NA
TGTGCCATCAAAGTACAGGGGAACTATGGCTACACCTTC
CAIKVQGNYGYTF
>TRBV5-4|TRBD2|TRBJ2-7|NA
TGTGCCAGCAGCCCGGGGGGGACTAGCTCGTACGAGCAGTACTTC
CASSPGGTSSYEQYF
>TRBV30|TRBD1|TRBJ2-3|few
TGTGCCTGGGCTAGGGACAGAGGGTCCACAGATACGCAGTATTTT
CAWARDRGSTDTQYF
>TRBV6-6|TRBD2|TRBJ2-5|once
TGTGCCAGCAGCCCCCGGTCGCGGGAGGTGGAGACCCAGTACTTC
CASSPRSREVETQYF
>TRBV19|NA|TRBJ2-7|once
TGTGCCAGTAGGTCGGGTTCCTACGAGCAGTACTTC
CASRSGSYEQYF
>TRBV6-4|NA|TRBJ1-1|NA
TGTGCCAGCTGCCCCACCCAGGGAGGTACTGAAGCTTTCTTT
CASCPTQGGTEAFF
>TRBV7-2|TRBD2|TRBJ2-3|NA
TGTGCCAGCAGCTTGGGACTAGCGGGAGCAGCAGATACGCAGTATTTT
CASSLGLAGAADTQYF
>TRBV7-9|TRBD1|TRBJ2-7|NA
TGTGCCAGCAGCTTAGGACACAGGGGCCCTTCCTCCTACGAGCAGTACTTC
CASSLGHRGPSSYEQYF
>TRBV5-1|TRBD1|TRBJ2-7|once
TGCGCCAGCAGCCTGGACAGGGGGGAAAAGCAGTACTTC
CASSLDRGEKQYF
>TRBV19|NA|TRBJ1-3|NA
TGTGCCAGTAGTATCGGGAACACCATATATTTT
CASSIGNTIYF
>TRBV28|NA|TRBJ1-3|NA
TGTGCCAGCAGTCTACAAGAGGCCTCTGGAAACACCATATATTTT
CASSLQEASGNTIYF
>TRBV10-3|NA|TRBJ2-5|NA
TGTGCCATCAGGAATAGGTTAGCTGGAGAGACCCAGTACTTC
CAIRNRLAGETQYF
>TRBV10-1|TRBD1|TRBJ2-1|NA
TGCGCCAGCAGTGCGATCAGGGGGCCGTGCAATGAGCAGTTCTTC
CASSAIRGPCNEQFF
>TRBV9|TRBD2|TRBJ2-3|NA
TGTGCCAGCAGCGTAGGGGCGGGAGCCCAATGGGATACGCAGTATTTT
CASSVGAGAQWDTQYF